The following is a T cell receptor (beta chain) sequence with its context. Its antigen remains unidentified. The CDR3 has 13 residues. Germline V gene sequence: CDR1 SGHRS, CDR2 YFSETQ. Trimming stripped 1 base from V and 5 bases from J, with 7 bases between. This sample stems from a study of radiation and T cells in renal cell carcinoma. Time point meaning: blood 2 weeks post-SBRT. Specified treatment: 15 Gy SBRT to primary tumor, nephrectomy 4 weeks later. Blood was sampled at baseline, 2 weeks and 4 weeks after SBRT. This table comes from immunoSEQ multiplex PCR, and its TCRdb copy is limited to in-frame clones, with some not included. The table lists about 130,000 clones, approximately 85% of them singletons. Study-wide results and caveats: From baseline, blood top tumor clonotypes peaked at 2 weeks post-radiation.

The starting material was blood, obtained from a patient whose treatment included radiotherapy and nephrectomy. This chain uses TRBV5-1 with TRBJ2-1; D is unresolved. This TCR was recovered from a man aged 45-65 years with renal cell carcinoma. In nucleotides, the CDR3 is TGCGCCAGCAGCTTGAACACTAACAATGAGCAGTTCTTC. This codes for CASSLNTNNEQFF.